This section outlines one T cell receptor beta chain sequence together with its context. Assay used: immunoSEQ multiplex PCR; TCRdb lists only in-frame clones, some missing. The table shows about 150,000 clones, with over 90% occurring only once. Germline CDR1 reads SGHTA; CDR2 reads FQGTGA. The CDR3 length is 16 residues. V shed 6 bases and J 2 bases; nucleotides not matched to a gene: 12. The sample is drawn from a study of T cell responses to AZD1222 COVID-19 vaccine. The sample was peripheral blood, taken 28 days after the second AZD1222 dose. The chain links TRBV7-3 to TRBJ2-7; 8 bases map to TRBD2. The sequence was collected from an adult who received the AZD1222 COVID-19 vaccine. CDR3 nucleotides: TGTGCCAGCAGTTTAGGCCCGACTAGCGTAACCTACGAGCAGTACTTC. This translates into CASSLGPTSVTYEQYF.